These 22 T cell receptor beta chains were sequenced from one sample in a study of OX40 agonist ivuxolimab in advanced cancers. Libraries were prepared by immunoSEQ multiplex PCR; TCRdb keeps only in-frame clonotypes and omits some of them. This sample carries around 62,000 clones, approximately 86% of them seen once, and the ten largest clones take around 0.99%. This specimen consisted of CD4+ or CD8+ T cells sorted from blood, obtained in a trial of the OX40 agonist ivuxolimab. All receptors come from an adult with an advanced solid tumor such as melanoma, head and neck, liver or kidney cancer.

The V and J genes are TRBV5-1 and TRBJ1-1, with no clear D. CDR3 size: 12 residues. V gave up 4 bases and J gave up 5 bases, with 9 bases separating them. The germline CDR1 and CDR2 sequences are SGHRS and YFSETQ. Here the CDR3 reads CASSRDGTEAFF. The CDR3 bases are TGCGCCAGCAGCAGGGATGGAACTGAAGCTTTCTTT.

V usage is TRBV28 and J usage is TRBJ2-2; the D gene could be TRBD1 or TRBD2 (5 bases each). CDR1 and CDR2 (germline): MDHEN, SYDVKM. Trimming cost V 3 bases and J 5 bases, with 13 bases left between them. The CDR3 totals 15 residues. CDR3 nucleotides: TGTGCCAGCAGTTTGTATAGGGGCGGGACCGGGGAGCTGTTTTTT. It encodes CASSLYRGGTGELFF.

V usage is TRBV28 and J usage is TRBJ2-7, with TRBD1 as a possible D gene (6 bases). V was clipped by 5 bases and J by 6 bases, with 20 bases between them. Germline-derived CDR1 and CDR2 are MDHEN and SYDVKM. This CDR3 has 15 amino acids. CDR3 sequence (DNA): TGTGCCAGCAGTCCCCTTGCAGGGGTCTGGCGCGAGCAGTACTTC. This encodes CASSPLAGVWREQYF. The full variable domain, completed using reference TRBV28 and TRBJ2-7, is DVKVTQSSRYLVKRTGEKVFLECVQDMDHENMFWYRQDPGLGLRLIYFSYDVKMKEKGDIPEGYSVSREKKERFSLILESASTNQTSMYLCASSPLAGVWREQYFGPGTRLTVT.

J is TRBJ2-2 and V is TRBV18; tentatively, D is TRBD1 or TRBD2 (5 bases each). With 0 bases removed from V and 6 bases from J, the gap between germline ends came to 17 bases. CDR3 size: 17 residues. Per germline, CDR1 KGHSH and CDR2 LQKENI. CDR3: CASSPPPGPSGPGELFF. The CDR3 coding sequence is TGTGCCAGCTCACCACCCCCGGGACCCTCGGGCCCCGGGGAGCTGTTTTTT.

This clone appeared a few times. The rearrangement links TRBV11-3 to TRBJ2-7; tentative D call: TRBD1 (5 bases). The CDR3 spans 12 residues. The germline gives CDR1 SGHNT, CDR2 YENEEA. V was trimmed by 5 bases and J by 6 bases, leaving 11 bases between them. The CDR3 nucleotides are TGTGCCAGCAGCCAGGGAAGAGGCGAGCAGTACTTC. It is translated as CASSQGRGEQYF.

This clone came up a few times. The chain uses TRBV18 and TRBJ1-2, with 8 bases aligning to TRBD1. CDR1 is KGHSH and CDR2 is LQKENI in the germline V gene. The length of the CDR3 is 14 residues. V shed 3 bases, J shed 2 bases, and the junction held 2 bases outside the gene matches. This CDR3 is CASSPQGANYGYTF. In DNA form, the CDR3 reads TGTGCCAGCTCACCCCAGGGGGCAAACTATGGCTACACCTTC.

The genes are TRBV27 and TRBJ2-2; possibly TRBD1 for D (6 bases). The CDR3 is made up of 15 amino acids. Germline lookup yields CDR1 MNHEY and CDR2 SMNVEV (reference sequence). Between the trimmed V and J ends, which lost 2 bases and 1 base, there was a span of 8 bases. CDR3 in amino acids: CASSLVGGNTGELFF. The CDR3, as DNA: TGTGCCAGCAGTTTAGTAGGGGGGAACACCGGGGAGCTGTTTTTT.

The rearrangement joins TRBV9 to TRBJ1-4, with D possibly being TRBD1 (5 bases). There are 15 residues in the CDR3. Trimming removed 4 bases from V and 7 bases from J, with 17 bases in between. Germline assignment: CDR1 SGDLS and CDR2 YYNGEE. CDR3 residues: CASSPRQGIGEKLFF. The DNA of the CDR3 is TGTGCCAGCAGCCCCCGGCAGGGTATAGGTGAAAAACTGTTTTTT.

The V call is TRBV27, the J call TRBJ2-1; 7 bases are shared with TRBD1. This CDR3 is built from 14 residues. Unmatched junction bases numbered 11, after V lost 8 bases and J lost 7 bases. Germline CDR1 is MNHEY and CDR2 is SMNVEV (reference sequence). The CDR3 bases are TGTGCCAGCCAGAGAGGGACAGCTCAAAATGAGCAGTTCTTC. It translates to CASQRGTAQNEQFF.

This clone has just one count. The chain has TRBV28 and TRBJ2-4; D unclear. The CDR3 totals 13 residues. Germline V lookup: CDR1 MDHEN, CDR2 SYDVKM. With 10 bases removed from V and 0 bases from J, the gap between germline ends came to 10 bases. The CDR3 sequence is CAIQELAKNIQYF. Written as DNA, the CDR3 is TGTGCCATCCAGGAGCTAGCCAAAAACATTCAGTACTTC.

There are a few counts of this clone. The gene calls are TRBV28 and TRBJ1-5; TRBD1 matches 7 bases. Trimming cost V 6 bases and J 5 bases; bases outside gene matches: 1. This CDR3 has 12 residues. Germline V gives CDR1 MDHEN, CDR2 SYDVKM. The CDR3 nucleotides read TGTGCCAGCAGCACAGGGGATCAGCCCCAGCATTTT. As protein: CASSTGDQPQHF. Looking up the rest from reference TRBV28 and TRBJ1-5 gives the full variable domain: DVKVTQSSRYLVKRTGEKVFLECVQDMDHENMFWYRQDPGLGLRLIYFSYDVKMKEKGDIPEGYSVSREKKERFSLILESASTNQTSMYLCASSTGDQPQHFGDGTRLSIL.

The chain has TRBV18 and TRBJ2-5; D not certain. The CDR3 spans 13 residues. The V end was cut by 3 bases, the J end by 2 bases, with 7 bases between. From germline, CDR1 is KGHSH and CDR2 LQKENI. The DNA of the CDR3 is TGTGCCAGCTCACCGTACGGGCAAGAGACCCAGTACTTC. Translation: CASSPYGQETQYF.

The rearrangement links TRBV19 to TRBJ2-1; 11 bases fit TRBD2. The CDR3 runs 15 residues. V shed 7 bases, J shed 3 bases, and the junction held 5 bases outside the gene matches. In germline, CDR1 is LNHDA, CDR2 SQIVND (reference sequence). The CDR3 loop reads CASTPGLADYNEQFF. CDR3 in DNA: TGTGCCAGTACCCCGGGACTAGCGGACTACAATGAGCAGTTCTTC.

This clone appeared once. The V and J genes are TRBV9 and TRBJ2-1, with 8 positions matching TRBD2. Germline trimming cut 2 bases from V and 1 base from J; bases unmatched to any gene: 8. Germline CDR1 reads SGDLS; CDR2 reads YYNGEE. The CDR3 has 17 residues. The CDR3: CASSVLNSGKSYNEQFF. The CDR3 DNA follows: TGTGCCAGCAGCGTCCTTAATAGCGGGAAATCCTACAATGAGCAGTTCTTC.

The chain links TRBV6-1 to TRBJ2-5; 10 positions agree with TRBD1. CDR3 size: 15 residues. Germline V gives CDR1 MNHNS, CDR2 SASEGT. The J segment lost 4 bases and the V segment lost 6 bases, leaving 8 bases of the junction unmatched. The CDR3 sequence: CASSPTGTGVETQYF. As DNA, the CDR3 is TGTGCCAGCAGCCCAACCGGGACAGGGGTAGAGACCCAGTACTTC.

The CDR3: CASQGWRQNTGELFF. CDR3 nucleotide sequence: TGTGCCAGCCAGGGCTGGCGGCAGAACACCGGGGAGCTGTTTTTT. V and J are TRBV6-1 and TRBJ2-2, with TRBD1 as a possible D gene (5 bases). V lost 8 bases, J lost 1 base, and 14 bases lay in between. This CDR3 region has 15 residues. Germline V lookup: CDR1 MNHNS, CDR2 SASEGT.

This chain joins TRBV5-4 and TRBJ2-5; perhaps TRBD1 as D (5 bases). The CDR3 loop spans 14 amino acids. V was trimmed by 0 bases and J by 0 bases, leaving 6 bases between them. Germline values: CDR1 SGHNT, CDR2 YYREEE (reference sequence). CDR3 nucleotide sequence: TGTGCCAGCAGCTTGGGACAGTACCAAGAGACCCAGTACTTC. Translated: CASSLGQYQETQYF.

The chain links TRBV7-2 to TRBJ2-2; D not resolved. This CDR3 comprises 14 residues. Deletions cut 2 bases from V and 2 bases from J, with 6 bases between. Germline loops: CDR1 SGHTA, CDR2 FQGNSA. CDR3 DNA: TGTGCCAGCAGCTTATTCGAAAACACCGGGGAGCTGTTTTTT. This gives the protein CASSLFENTGELFF. Complete variable domain (other parts from reference TRBV7-2 and TRBJ2-2): GAGVSQSPSNKVTEKGKDVELRCDPISGHTALYWYRQSLGQGLEFLIYFQGNSAPDKSGLPSDRFSAERTGGSVSTLTIQRTQQEDSAVYLCASSLFENTGELFFGEGSRLTVL.

The chain couples TRBV5-1 to TRBJ2-1, with TRBD1 identical over 7 bases. With V trimmed by 2 bases and J by 6 bases, 8 bases remained unmatched. Germline V CDR1 and CDR2: SGHRS, YFSETQ. CDR3 length: 15 residues. CDR3 in amino acids: CASSLRAGGLNEQFF. Written as DNA, the CDR3 is TGCGCCAGCAGCTTAAGGGCAGGGGGTCTCAATGAGCAGTTCTTC.

CDR3 sequence (DNA): TGTGCCAGCAGTTTACAACAGGGCGGGGAGCAGTACTTC. It encodes CASSLQQGGEQYF. The V and J genes are TRBV27 and TRBJ2-7, with D possibly being TRBD1 (6 bases). The CDR3 contains 13 residues. The V and J ends lost 2 bases and 7 bases respectively, with 12 bases between them. Germline V gene lookup returns CDR1 MNHEY and CDR2 SMNVEV (reference sequence).

The genes are TRBV23-1 and TRBJ1-4; the match to TRBD1 covers 7 bases. TRBV23-1 is known as an ORF, though its function is uncertain. Trimming at V came to 2 bases and at J to 7 bases, leaving 13 bases not matched to a gene. The CDR3 is made up of 17 amino acids. The CDR3 sequence: CASSQLSKGARSEKLFF. Written as DNA, the CDR3 is TGCGCCAGCAGTCAACTCTCAAAGGGGGCCCGGAGTGAAAAACTGTTTTTT.

This clone appeared a single time. The chain carries TRBV28 and TRBJ2-7, with 7 bases identical to TRBD1. V gave up 5 bases and J gave up 1 base; unmatched junction bases: 8. This CDR3 comprises 15 residues. CDR1 and CDR2 (germline): MDHEN, SYDVKM. The CDR3 is CASSPNRDSSYEQYF. DNA for the CDR3: TGTGCCAGCAGTCCTAACCGGGACAGTTCCTACGAGCAGTACTTC. The full variable domain, completed using reference TRBV28 and TRBJ2-7, is DVKVTQSSRYLVKRTGEKVFLECVQDMDHENMFWYRQDPGLGLRLIYFSYDVKMKEKGDIPEGYSVSREKKERFSLILESASTNQTSMYLCASSPNRDSSYEQYFGPGTRLTVT.